This T cell receptor (beta chain) was obtained from a study of cytomegalovirus exposure and HLA in healthy donors. Trimming cost V 6 bases and J 0 bases, with 12 bases left between them. Germline V gene sequence: CDR1 MNHEY, CDR2 SMNVEV (reference sequence). This CDR3 contains 14 residues. It was with 60 Vbeta and 13 Jbeta primers that the PCR ran. Method: immunoSEQ multiplex PCR; TCRdb's copy keeps in-frame clones and lacks some. The data contain 82,000 or so clones, about 9.4% of them singletons. The gene calls are TRBV27 and TRBJ2-7, with a tentative D call TRBD2 (5 bases). The specimen was PBMCs. The sequence came from a man aged 60 to 69 in good health and CMV-seropositive. This chain's CDR3 is CASSKAENSYEQYF. CDR3 in DNA: TGTGCCAGCAGCAAAGCGGAGAACTCCTACGAGCAGTACTTC.